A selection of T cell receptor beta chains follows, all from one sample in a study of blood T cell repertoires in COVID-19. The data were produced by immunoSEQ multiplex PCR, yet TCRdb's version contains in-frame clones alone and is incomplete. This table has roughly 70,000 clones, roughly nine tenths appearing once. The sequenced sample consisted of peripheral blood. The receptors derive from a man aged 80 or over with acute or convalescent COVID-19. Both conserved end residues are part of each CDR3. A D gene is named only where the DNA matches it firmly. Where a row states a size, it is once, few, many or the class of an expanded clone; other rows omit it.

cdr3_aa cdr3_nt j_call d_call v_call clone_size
CSVGVFRAGLNTEAFF TGCAGCGTTGGGGTCTTCAGGGCAGGTTTGAACACTGAAGCTTTCTTT TRBJ1-1 - TRBV29-1 -
CASSEFVVEAFF TGTGCCAGCAGTGAATTCGTCGTTGAAGCTTTCTTT TRBJ1-1 - TRBV6-1 -
CASSLDARSTDTQYF TGTGCCAGCAGCTTAGATGCTCGGTCCACAGATACGCAGTATTTT TRBJ2-3 - TRBV7-9 -
CASSPTVDQPQHF TGTGCCAGCAGCCCGACAGTAGATCAGCCCCAGCATTTT TRBJ1-5 - TRBV6-5 -
CASARTKAGDTEAFF TGTGCTAGTGCCCGGACGAAGGCGGGGGACACTGAAGCTTTCTTT TRBJ1-1 - TRBV12-5 -
CASSERAGAPAEQFF TGTGCCAGCAGTGAAAGGGCAGGGGCCCCTGCGGAGCAGTTCTTC TRBJ2-1 - TRBV6-1 once
CASSPTDGGNTEAFF TGTGCCAGCAGTCCGACGGACGGAGGGAACACTGAAGCTTTCTTT TRBJ1-1 - TRBV6-5 -
CASSRSGSTNEQFF TGTGCCAGCAGCCGTAGCGGGTCGACGAATGAGCAGTTCTTC TRBJ2-1 TRBD2 TRBV2 -
CASSPPGQGAVQPQHF TGTGCCAGCAGCCCACCGGGACAGGGGGCAGTTCAGCCCCAGCATTTT TRBJ1-5 TRBD1 TRBV6-6 -
CASTITGTDSRQYF TGTGCCAGCACCATAACCGGGACAGACTCTCGGCAGTACTTC TRBJ2-4 TRBD1 TRBV6-5 -